This entry lists 23 T cell receptor beta chains sequenced from one sample in a study of blood T cells in healthy people across ages. Next came a second PCR, run for about 6 to 12 cycles, which used a sample-barcoded 5' primer along with a J-beta primer mix. A single record per CDR3 protein comes from TCRdb applying MiXCR to the 5' RACE reads. The table has about 570,000 distinct CDR3 sequences, 27% seen once. Source material: blood. Receptors were obtained from a woman aged 70-85 years in good health.

This clonotype was seen just once. One end of the junction does not line up with germline, which may come from a read error. V and J are TRBV6-6 and TRBJ1-1; 7 nucleotides line up with TRBD1. Looked up from germline, CDR1 is MNHNY and CDR2 is SVGAGI (reference sequence). The CDR3 runs 14 residues. CDR3 DNA: TGCGCCAGCAGTTACTCGAGCGAGGGGGCAGAAGCTTTCTTT. Amino acids: CASSYSSEGAEAFF.

The chain employs TRBV10-3 and TRBJ2-4, with D uncertain. V lost 5 bases, J lost 0 bases, and 11 bases lay in between. CDR3 length: 15 residues. CDR1 ENHRY and CDR2 SYGVKD come from the germline V gene. CDR3 protein: CAISNHELAKNIQYF. The CDR3 DNA follows: TGTGCCATCAGTAATCACGAATTAGCCAAAAACATTCAGTACTTC.

This clonotype showed up just a few times. The V call is TRBV7-2, the J call TRBJ1-4; D is undetermined. Germline V gene lookup returns CDR1 SGHTA and CDR2 FQGNSA. CDR3 length equals 14 residues. The V gene lost 5 bases and the J gene lost 7 bases, with 14 bases spanning the gap. This CDR3 reads CASSRSPGGEKLFF. In nucleotides, the CDR3 is TGTGCCAGCAGCAGAAGTCCGGGTGGTGAAAAACTGTTTTTT.

About this clonotype itself: One end of the junction varies from germline; a read error may be responsible. This chain links TRBV3-1 with TRBJ2-5, with D unclear. The closer fit of TRBJ2-1 to the DNA end suggests the J call may be wrong. The CDR3 loop spans 13 amino acids. Germline V CDR1 and CDR2: LGHDT, YNNKEL (reference sequence). The CDR3 spells CASNQGRANEQFF. The CDR3 DNA follows: TGTGCCAGCAACCAAGGGCGAGCGAATGAGCAGTTCTTC.

The V call is TRBV5-1, the J call TRBJ1-2, with a possible D match to TRBD1 (6 bases). This CDR3 spans 13 amino acids. The germline V gene has CDR1 SGHRS and CDR2 YFSETQ. Trimming left V 0 bases short and J 4 bases short, with 7 bases between. In nucleotides, the CDR3 is TGCGCCAGCAGCTTGGAGGACAGCTATGGCTACACCTTC. Protein product: CASSLEDSYGYTF.

This clonotype was seen only a few times. This sequence joins TRBV20-1 and TRBJ2-1; D uncertain. Per the germline V gene, CDR1 is DFQATT and CDR2 is SNEGSKA (reference sequence). Trimming cost V 5 bases and J 4 bases, with 6 bases left between them. The CDR3 sequence is 11 residues long. The CDR3 DNA follows: TGCAGTGCTTTTATTTACAATGAGCAGTTCTTC. The encoded protein is CSAFIYNEQFF.

The chain combines TRBV29-1 with TRBJ2-5; D may be TRBD1 (6 bases). CDR1 SQVTM and CDR2 ANQGSEA come from the germline V gene. The CDR3 length is 13 residues. The ends were cut back, 7 bases at V and 3 bases at J, with 15 bases in the middle. DNA for the CDR3: TGCAGCGCTCGAAACAGGGCTGAAGAGACCCAGTACTTC. Translation: CSARNRAEETQYF.

This clonotype came up a few times. This sequence joins TRBV29-1 and TRBJ2-1; 9 bases agree with TRBD1. Germline CDR1 is SQVTM and CDR2 is ANQGSEA. The V and J ends lost 4 bases and 7 bases, in that order; junction bases with no gene match: 2. CDR3 length: 12 residues. CDR3 residues: CSVGDRVNEQFF. CDR3 DNA sequence: TGCAGCGTTGGGGACAGGGTAAATGAGCAGTTCTTC.

This clonotype was found a few times. The rearrangement uses TRBV2 and TRBJ2-7; 7 nucleotides match TRBD2. Germline V gene data show CDR1 as SNHLY and CDR2 as FYNNEI. J was trimmed by 5 bases and V by 3 bases; bases with no gene match: 4. The CDR3 length is 13 residues. The CDR3 loop is CASSDSLADEQYF. CDR3 nucleotide sequence: TGTGCCAGCAGTGACTCTCTAGCGGACGAGCAGTACTTC.

The table lists this clonotype with a few counts. This chain connects TRBV2 to TRBJ2-1, with 7 bases fitting TRBD1. There are 14 residues in the CDR3. Germline values: CDR1 SNHLY, CDR2 FYNNEI. The J segment lost 6 bases and the V segment lost 4 bases, leaving 6 bases of the junction unmatched. CDR3 DNA: TGTGCCAGCAGTGCGCGACAGGGTGGCAATGAGCAGTTCTTC. Its translation is CASSARQGGNEQFF.

This rearrangement joins TRBV24-1 to TRBJ2-2; 10 nucleotides agree with TRBD1. J lost 7 bases, V lost 4 bases, and 5 bases had no gene match. CDR1 is KGHDR and CDR2 is SFDVKD in the germline V gene. The CDR3 sequence is 15 residues long. The CDR3 nucleotides read TGTGCCACCAGTGACCCGGGACAGGGGCACGGGGAGCTGTTTTTT. This gives the protein CATSDPGQGHGELFF.

This clonotype was counted only a few times. This chain uses TRBV11-3 with TRBJ1-1; D is uncertain. Germline lookup yields CDR1 SGHNT and CDR2 YENEEA. The CDR3 loop spans 15 amino acids. V lost 5 bases to trimming and J lost 0 bases, with 13 bases between them. The CDR3 sequence is CASSPGRSLNTEAFF. For the CDR3, the DNA is TGTGCCAGCAGCCCCGGACGCTCCCTGAACACTGAAGCTTTCTTT.

The chain has TRBV14 and TRBJ2-3; 7 nucleotides agree with TRBD2. The CDR3 is 17 residues long. V was pared by 0 bases and J by 2 bases, with 8 bases of the junction left unmatched. The germline gives CDR1 SGHDN, CDR2 FVKESK. The CDR3 is CASSQESRGLFTDTQYF. Written as DNA, the CDR3 is TGTGCCAGCAGCCAAGAGAGTAGGGGACTATTCACAGATACGCAGTATTTT.

This rearrangement joins TRBV11-2 to TRBJ1-1; unclear D gene. CDR3 size: 14 residues. Germline V gene data show CDR1 as SGHAT and CDR2 as FQNNGV. V dropped 2 bases and J dropped 0 bases, with 7 bases sitting between them. This CDR3 is CASSLSYMNTEAFF. The DNA of the CDR3 is TGTGCCAGCAGCTTAAGCTACATGAACACTGAAGCTTTCTTT.

A few counts support this clonotype. Here the CDR3 omits its conserved ending phenylalanine or tryptophan, so a read error is the likely source. The chain employs TRBV20-1 and TRBJ1-2; TRBD1 might be the D (6 bases). The CDR3 runs 14 residues. Germline CDR1 reads DFQATT; CDR2 reads SNEGSKA (reference sequence). Trimming removed 0 bases from V and 8 bases from J, with 16 bases in between. The DNA for the CDR3 is TGCAGTGCTAGAGATCGGACAGCCTTCGGCGGCTACACCCTC. Translation: CSARDRTAFGGYTL.

The table lists this clonotype with a few counts. The V and J genes are TRBV7-2 and TRBJ2-7; D is possibly TRBD2 (5 bases). The length of the CDR3 is 13 residues. With 5 bases removed from V and 6 bases from J, the gap between germline ends came to 14 bases. Germline V CDR1 and CDR2: SGHTA, FQGNSA. DNA of the CDR3: TGTGCCAGCAGCCTGCAGGACTTGAGCGAGCAGTACTTC. Translating it yields CASSLQDLSEQYF.

V usage is TRBV20-1 and J usage is TRBJ1-1; TRBD1 is a possible D gene (5 bases). The germline gives CDR1 DFQATT, CDR2 SNEGSKA (reference sequence). CDR3 length equals 15 residues. The V gene lost 3 bases and the J gene lost 1 base, with 15 bases spanning the gap. DNA for the CDR3: TGCAGTGCTAGGGTAACCGGGACGGGGAACACTGAAGCTTTCTTT. Its protein is CSARVTGTGNTEAFF.

CDR3 residues: CSVVPGNTIYF. In nucleotides, the CDR3 is TGCAGTGTGGTTCCGGGAAACACCATATATTTT. This sequence joins TRBV20-1 and TRBJ1-3, with no clear D. Germline V CDR1 and CDR2: DFQATT, SNEGSKA (reference sequence). Trimming cost V 7 bases and J 4 bases, with 8 bases left between them. The CDR3 has 11 amino acids.

This clonotype has more than one count but fewer than ten. The J gene is TRBJ2-7, the V gene TRBV6-2 or TRBV6-3; 13 bases align to TRBD2. J gave up 3 bases and V 6 bases, and 8 bases lay outside the gene matches. CDR3 length equals 16 residues. Per the germline V gene, CDR1 is MNHEY and CDR2 is SVGEGT. The CDR3 DNA follows: TGTGCCAGCAGCCCTAGGACTAGCGGGGGACTCTACGAGCAGTACTTC. Protein sequence: CASSPRTSGGLYEQYF.

CDR3 region: CASSYTRETEAFF. The DNA for the CDR3 is TGTGCCAGCAGTTACACCAGGGAAACTGAAGCTTTCTTT. This sequence joins TRBV6-6 and TRBJ1-1; TRBD1 is a possible D gene (5 bases). V dropped 2 bases and J dropped 5 bases, with 9 bases sitting between them. Germline assignment: CDR1 MNHNY and CDR2 SVGAGI (reference sequence). CDR3 length: 13 residues.

The chain uses TRBV6-2 or TRBV6-3 and TRBJ2-7; tentatively, D is TRBD1 or TRBD2 (6 bases each). CDR1 MNHEY and CDR2 SVGEGT come from the germline V gene. The V and J ends lost 9 bases and 3 bases respectively, with 15 bases between them. CDR3 length equals 13 residues. The CDR3 is CASKEGGIYEQYF. CDR3 bases: TGTGCCAGTAAGGAAGGGGGGATCTACGAGCAGTACTTC.

V is TRBV7-6 and J is TRBJ1-4, with D hard to call. Germline-derived CDR1 and CDR2 are SGHVS and FNYEAQ. Trimming removed 3 bases from V and 5 bases from J, with 10 bases in between. This CDR3 is built from 14 residues. The CDR3 region is CASSFNSYNEKLFF. Here the CDR3 DNA reads TGTGCCAGCAGCTTTAACAGCTACAATGAAAAACTGTTTTTT. Supplemented by reference TRBV7-6 and TRBJ1-4, the full variable domain reads GAGVSQSPRYKVTKRGQDVALRCDPISGHVSLYWYRQALGQGPEFLTYFNYEAQQDKSGLPNDRFSAERPEGSISTLTIQRTEQRDSAMYRCASSFNSYNEKLFFGSGTQLSVL.

This clonotype was counted between two and nine times. V gene TRBV15 combines with J gene TRBJ1-5, with 8 bases matching TRBD1. The germline gives CDR1 LNHNV, CDR2 YYDKDF (reference sequence). V trimming: 7 bases; J trimming: 5 bases; junction bases outside the gene matches: 7. The CDR3 has 14 amino acids. This CDR3 reads CATNPGQAYQPQHF. As DNA, the CDR3 is TGTGCCACCAACCCGGGACAGGCCTATCAGCCCCAGCATTTT.